This section outlines one TCR beta chain sequence together with its context. Original data processing: The authors estimated nucleated cell counts from reference gene primer amplification. Assay: immunoSEQ multiplex PCR; the TCRdb copy retains only in-frame clones and omits some. Clone size and V and J calls were adopted from that table, with D and trimming inferred from the DNA. The repertoire has 270,000 or so clones, about 80% of them found once; the top ten carry around a tenth. This sample stems from a study of blood T cell repertoires in COVID-19. Study-wide background: Acute-phase and convalescent COVID-19 samples originated in the United States, Italy and Spain. Sources were T cells, B-cell-depleted T cells, or PBMCs; the material itself was cDNA or gDNA.

CDR1 is MNHEY, CDR2 SMNVEV, per germline (reference sequence). J gave up 9 bases and V 8 bases, and 6 bases lay outside the gene matches. CDR3 length: 14 amino acids. The chain joins TRBV27 to TRBJ1-6; TRBD1 matches at 11 bases. The sequence came from a woman between 45 and 60 years old who had recovered from COVID-19. The sequenced sample consisted of peripheral blood. The CDR3 sequence is CASGDRGSGSPLHF. In DNA form, the CDR3 reads TGTGCCAGCGGGGACAGGGGGTCGGGTTCACCCCTCCACTTT.